This T cell receptor (beta chain) stems from a study of neurological immune-mediated disorders. TCRdb redid the calling of the 5' RACE reads with MiXCR, one entry per CDR3 protein. The sample records about 40,000 distinct CDR3 sequences, 2.5% being singletons. This clonotype was observed many times. Germline V gene lookup returns CDR1 SGHVS and CDR2 FQNEAQ. The ends were cut back, 1 base at V and 8 bases at J, with 12 bases in the middle. The CDR3 is 15 amino acids. Sequences were obtained from PBMCs. This chain connects TRBV7-8 to TRBJ1-6; tentatively, D is TRBD1 (6 bases). The sequence was obtained from a man in his fifties or sixties with multiple sclerosis. CDR3 DNA: TGTGCCAGCAGCTTAGTTGGGAGGGGGGATTCACCCCTCCACTTT. Translating it yields CASSLVGRGDSPLHF.